Only one count was recorded for the clone carrying this T cell receptor (beta chain). Its antigen is not identified. Clones were sequenced by immunoSEQ multiplex PCR, and TCRdb holds only the in-frame ones, with some missing. The sample comprises about 63,000 clones, around 89% of which are singletons, and approximately 13% rests with the top ten. This record belongs to a study of PD-1 blockade in mismatch repair-deficient tumors. Across the whole study: Enrolled about 2013-2016, patients had progressing, pretreated mismatch repair-deficient cancers of about a dozen types. Study-level points and caveats: Rapid post-treatment expansion, then contraction, generally preceding radiologic response, marked tumor-resident clones.

The sequence was collected from an adult with mismatch repair-deficient cancer. The sequencing here drew on peripheral blood, taken 52 weeks after starting pembrolizumab.

The CDR3 here is CASSQTGYGEAFF. The CDR3 nucleotides read TGCGCCAGCAGCCAAACAGGGTATGGTGAAGCTTTCTTT. The J gene is TRBJ1-1, the V gene TRBV4-1, with a possible D match to TRBD1 (6 bases). CDR1 is MGHRA, CDR2 YSYEKL, per germline. Trimming stripped 2 bases from V and 7 bases from J, with 11 bases between. This CDR3 is 13 amino acids long.